Below are 5 T cell receptor beta chains sequenced from a single sample in a study of blood T cell repertoires in COVID-19 (dated by TCRdb to 2018 to 2020). Library construction relied on the immunoSEQ multiplex PCR assay. The source is immuneACCESS, and TCRdb retained only in-frame sequences with V and J called. Part of the clones is not carried over; for the studies checked, unresolved V genes explain less than half of this, and the remainder is unexplained. The sample table shows around 200,000 clones, and more than 70% are seen once. About 7.2% of the sample goes to the ten largest clones. Sequencing was done on a sample of PBMCs or T cells enriched from blood (not recorded which). The receptors here all came from a middle-aged woman with acute COVID-19.

V usage is TRBV9 and J usage is TRBJ1-1; no definite D call. CDR1 is SGDLS, CDR2 YYNGEE, per germline. V shed 0 bases and J shed 4 bases, with 10 bases lying between them. The CDR3 is made up of 14 amino acids. CDR3 region: CASSVGGTATEAFF. The CDR3 region has the DNA TGTGCCAGCAGCGTAGGTGGAACAGCCACTGAAGCTTTCTTT.

The chain recombines TRBV7-2 with TRBJ2-7; TRBD1 might be the D (5 bases). Germline V gene data show CDR1 as SGHTA and CDR2 as FQGNSA. The CDR3 has 14 residues. With 5 bases removed from V and 2 bases from J, the gap between germline ends came to 13 bases. CDR3 amino acids: CASSGGTGPYEQYF. CDR3 nucleotides: TGTGCCAGCAGCGGCGGAACAGGCCCCTACGAGCAGTACTTC.

The chain combines TRBV19 with TRBJ2-7; D gene unclear. Germline V gene sequence: CDR1 LNHDA, CDR2 SQIVND (reference sequence). This CDR3 is 13 amino acids long. V was trimmed by 6 bases and J by 1 base, leaving 10 bases between them. CDR3 sequence reads: CASRSQASYEQYF. The CDR3 bases are TGTGCCAGTAGGAGCCAGGCATCCTACGAGCAGTACTTC.

The CDR3 reads CASSLDRASYEQYF. The CDR3, as DNA: TGTGCCAGCAGCCTGGACAGAGCATCCTACGAGCAGTACTTC. The chain has TRBV27 and TRBJ2-7; TRBD1 is a possible D gene (6 bases). CDR1 and CDR2 from the germline V gene are MNHEY and SMNVEV (reference sequence). This CDR3 is 14 amino acids long. Between the trimmed V and J ends, which lost 6 bases and 1 base, there was a span of 13 bases.

The chain couples TRBV18 to TRBJ1-1, with D perhaps matching TRBD1 (6 bases). Between the trimmed V and J ends, which lost 3 bases and 4 bases, there was a span of 15 bases. From germline, CDR1 is KGHSH and CDR2 LQKENI. This CDR3 comprises 15 residues. CDR3 sequence (DNA): TGTGCCAGCTCACCCAAACAAGCAGGGGCCACTGAAGCTTTCTTT. It specifies CASSPKQAGATEAFF.